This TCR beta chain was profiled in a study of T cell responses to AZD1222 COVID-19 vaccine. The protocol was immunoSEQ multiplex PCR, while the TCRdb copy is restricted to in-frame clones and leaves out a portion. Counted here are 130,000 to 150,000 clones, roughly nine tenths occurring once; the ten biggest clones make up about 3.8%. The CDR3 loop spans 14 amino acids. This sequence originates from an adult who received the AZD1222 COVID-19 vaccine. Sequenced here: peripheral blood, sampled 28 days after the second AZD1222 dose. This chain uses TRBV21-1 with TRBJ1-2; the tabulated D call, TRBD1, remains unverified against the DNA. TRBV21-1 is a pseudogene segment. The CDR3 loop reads CASSKAGCNYGYTF. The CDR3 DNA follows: TGTGCCAGCAGCAAAGCGGGCTGTAACTATGGCTACACCTTC.